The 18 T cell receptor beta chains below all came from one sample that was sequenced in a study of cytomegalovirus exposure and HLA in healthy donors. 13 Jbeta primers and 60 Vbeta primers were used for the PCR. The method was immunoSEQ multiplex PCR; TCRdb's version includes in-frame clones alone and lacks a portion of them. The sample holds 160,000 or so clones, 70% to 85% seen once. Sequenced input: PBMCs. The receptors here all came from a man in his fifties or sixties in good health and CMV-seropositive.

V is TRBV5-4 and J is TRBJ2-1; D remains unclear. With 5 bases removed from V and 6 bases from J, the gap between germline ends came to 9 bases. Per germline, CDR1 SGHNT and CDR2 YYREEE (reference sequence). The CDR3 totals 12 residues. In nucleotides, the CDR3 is TGTGCCAGCAGTTACTACTCCAATGAGCAGTTCTTC. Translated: CASSYYSNEQFF.

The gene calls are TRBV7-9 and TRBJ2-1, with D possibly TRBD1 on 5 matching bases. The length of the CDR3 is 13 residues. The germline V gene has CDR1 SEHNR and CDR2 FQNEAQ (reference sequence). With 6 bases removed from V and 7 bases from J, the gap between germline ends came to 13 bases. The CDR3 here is CASSLYPGNEQFF. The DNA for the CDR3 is TGTGCCAGCAGTCTCTATCCAGGGAATGAGCAGTTCTTC.

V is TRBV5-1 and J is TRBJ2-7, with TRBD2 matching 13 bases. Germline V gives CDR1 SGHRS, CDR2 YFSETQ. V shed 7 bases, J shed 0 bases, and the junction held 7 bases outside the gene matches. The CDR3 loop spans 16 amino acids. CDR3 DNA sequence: TGCGCCAGCGGACTAGCGGGGGCTCCCGGCTCCTACGAGCAGTACTTC. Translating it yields CASGLAGAPGSYEQYF.

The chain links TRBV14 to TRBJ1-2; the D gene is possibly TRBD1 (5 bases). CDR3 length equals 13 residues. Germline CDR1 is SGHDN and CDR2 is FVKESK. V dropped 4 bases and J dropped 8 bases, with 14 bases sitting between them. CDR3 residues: CASSLNVGAGYTF. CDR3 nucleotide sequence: TGTGCCAGCAGCCTGAATGTAGGGGCAGGCTACACCTTC. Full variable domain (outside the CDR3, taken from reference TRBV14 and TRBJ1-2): EAGVTQFPSHSVIEKGQTVTLRCDPISGHDNLYWYRRVMGKEIKFLLHFVKESKQDESGMPNNRFLAERTGGTYSTLKVQPAELEDSGVYFCASSLNVGAGYTFGSGTRLTVV.

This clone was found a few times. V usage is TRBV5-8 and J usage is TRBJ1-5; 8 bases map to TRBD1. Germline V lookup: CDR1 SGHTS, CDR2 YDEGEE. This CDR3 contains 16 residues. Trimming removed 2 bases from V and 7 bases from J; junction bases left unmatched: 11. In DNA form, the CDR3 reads TGTGCCAGCAGCTTTCCGACCAGACAGGGGAACCAGCCCCAGCATTTT. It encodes CASSFPTRQGNQPQHF.

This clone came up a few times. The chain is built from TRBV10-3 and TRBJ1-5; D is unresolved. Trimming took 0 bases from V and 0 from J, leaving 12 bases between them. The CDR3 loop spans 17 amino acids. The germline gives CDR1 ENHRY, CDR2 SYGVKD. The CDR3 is CAISESGTDFSNQPQHF. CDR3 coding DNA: TGTGCCATCAGTGAGTCGGGCACAGATTTTAGCAATCAGCCCCAGCATTTT.

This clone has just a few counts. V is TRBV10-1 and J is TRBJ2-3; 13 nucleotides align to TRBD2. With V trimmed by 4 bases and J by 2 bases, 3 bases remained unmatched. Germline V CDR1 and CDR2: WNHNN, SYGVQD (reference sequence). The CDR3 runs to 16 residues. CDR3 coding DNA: TGCGCCAGCAGTGCGGGACTAGCGGGGACCACAGATACGCAGTATTTT. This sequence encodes CASSAGLAGTTDTQYF.

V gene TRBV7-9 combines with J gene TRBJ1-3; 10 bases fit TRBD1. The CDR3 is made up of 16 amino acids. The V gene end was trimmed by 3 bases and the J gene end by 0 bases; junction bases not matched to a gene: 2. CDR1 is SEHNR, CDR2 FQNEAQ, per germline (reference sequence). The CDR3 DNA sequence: TGTGCCAGCAGCTTTTGGGACAGGGGCTCTGGAAACACCATATATTTT. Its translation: CASSFWDRGSGNTIYF.

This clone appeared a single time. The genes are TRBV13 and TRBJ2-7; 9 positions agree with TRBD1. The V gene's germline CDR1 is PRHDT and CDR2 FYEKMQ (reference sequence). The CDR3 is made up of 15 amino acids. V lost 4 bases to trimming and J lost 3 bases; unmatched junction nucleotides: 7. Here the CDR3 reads CASSSSGQGVYEQYF. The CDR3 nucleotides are TGTGCCAGCAGCTCCTCGGGACAGGGAGTCTACGAGCAGTACTTC.

The CDR3 here is CASSLRQGINEQYF. In nucleotides, the CDR3 is TGTGCCAGCAGTTTACGACAGGGCATCAACGAGCAGTACTTC. This chain joins TRBV28 and TRBJ2-7; TRBD1 matches at 7 bases. With V trimmed by 2 bases and J by 5 bases, 6 bases remained unmatched. The CDR3 is 14 amino acids. CDR1 is MDHEN, CDR2 SYDVKM, per germline.

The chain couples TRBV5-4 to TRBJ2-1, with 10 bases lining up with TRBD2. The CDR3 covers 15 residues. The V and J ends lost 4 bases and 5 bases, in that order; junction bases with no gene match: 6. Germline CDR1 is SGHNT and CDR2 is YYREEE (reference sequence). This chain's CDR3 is CASSPSGGPDNEQFF. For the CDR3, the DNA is TGTGCCAGCAGCCCTAGCGGGGGCCCTGACAATGAGCAGTTCTTC.

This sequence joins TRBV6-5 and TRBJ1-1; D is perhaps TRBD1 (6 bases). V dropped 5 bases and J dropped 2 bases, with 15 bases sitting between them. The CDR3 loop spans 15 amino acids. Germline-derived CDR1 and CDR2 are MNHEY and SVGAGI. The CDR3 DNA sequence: TGTGCCAGCAGTACCCTAGCGGGGGCTAACACTGAAGCTTTCTTT. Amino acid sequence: CASSTLAGANTEAFF.

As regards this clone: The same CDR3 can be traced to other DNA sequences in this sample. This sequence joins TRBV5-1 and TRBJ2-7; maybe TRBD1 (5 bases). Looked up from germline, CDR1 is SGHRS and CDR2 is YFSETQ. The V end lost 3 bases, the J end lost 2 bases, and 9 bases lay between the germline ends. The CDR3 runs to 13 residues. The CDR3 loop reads CASSSGQTYEQYF. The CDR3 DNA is TGCGCCAGCAGCTCCGGACAAACCTACGAGCAGTACTTC.

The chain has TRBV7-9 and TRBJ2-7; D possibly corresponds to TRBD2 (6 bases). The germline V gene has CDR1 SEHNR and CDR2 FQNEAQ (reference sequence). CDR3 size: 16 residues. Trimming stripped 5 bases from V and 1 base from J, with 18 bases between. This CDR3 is CASSVPYGGGSYEQYF. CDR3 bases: TGTGCCAGCAGCGTGCCCTACGGGGGAGGATCCTACGAGCAGTACTTC.

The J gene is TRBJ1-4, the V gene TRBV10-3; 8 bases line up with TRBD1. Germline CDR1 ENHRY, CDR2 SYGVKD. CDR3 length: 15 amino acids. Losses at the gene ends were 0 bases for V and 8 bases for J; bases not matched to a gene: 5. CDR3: CAISESTGAGEKLFF. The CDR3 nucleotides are TGTGCCATCAGTGAGTCGACAGGGGCCGGCGAAAAACTGTTTTTT.

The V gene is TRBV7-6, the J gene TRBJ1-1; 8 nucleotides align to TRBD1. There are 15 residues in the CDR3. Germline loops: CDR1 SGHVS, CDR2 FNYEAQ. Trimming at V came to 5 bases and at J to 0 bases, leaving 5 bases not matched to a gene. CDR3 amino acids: CASSDRGGMNTEAFF. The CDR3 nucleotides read TGTGCCAGCAGCGACAGGGGAGGGATGAACACTGAAGCTTTCTTT.

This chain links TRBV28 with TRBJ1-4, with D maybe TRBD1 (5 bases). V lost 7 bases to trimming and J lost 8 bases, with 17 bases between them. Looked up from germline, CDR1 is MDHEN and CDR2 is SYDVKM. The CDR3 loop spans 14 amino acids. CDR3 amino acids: CASIRGNRGEKLFF. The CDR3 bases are TGTGCCAGCATTCGTGGGAATCGGGGGGAAAAACTGTTTTTT.

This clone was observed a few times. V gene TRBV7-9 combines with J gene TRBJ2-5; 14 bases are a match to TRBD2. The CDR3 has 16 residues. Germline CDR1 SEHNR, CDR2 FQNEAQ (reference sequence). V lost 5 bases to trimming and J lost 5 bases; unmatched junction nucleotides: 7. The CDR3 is CASSRGTSGGSETQYF. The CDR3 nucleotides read TGTGCCAGCAGCCGAGGGACTAGCGGGGGATCGGAGACCCAGTACTTC.